The 16 T cell receptor beta chains given below trace back to one sample, sequenced in a study of T cells after yellow fever vaccination (dated by TCRdb to about 2019). Reading the label with the study, this specimen's treatment or condition is: live attenuated yellow fever vaccine strain. The method behind the library was 5' RACE. TCRdb lists the instrument as Illumina HiSeq 2500. Through fastp at Q25 and MiXCR, TCRdb rebuilt clones from the public reads, retaining in-frame beta chains. A single entry per CDR3 protein holds the most common genes and DNA from its merged rows. The sample yields hundreds of thousands of distinct CDR3 sequences; 19% were counted once. The ten largest clones represent around 15% of the sample. The input for sequencing was PBMCs, taken 15 days after the yellow fever booster vaccination. The origin of the receptors is a man younger than 45 who received the YFV17D yellow fever vaccine.

The rearrangement joins TRBV19 to TRBJ2-1, with 8 nucleotides matching TRBD2. Unmatched junction bases numbered 1, after V lost 1 base and J lost 8 bases. The length of the CDR3 is 13 residues. Germline CDR1 and CDR2: LNHDA and SQIVND (reference sequence). The CDR3 DNA follows: TGTGCCAGTAGTATAGCGGGAGGGTATGAGCAGTTCTTC. Encoded protein: CASSIAGGYEQFF. Full variable domain (outside the CDR3, taken from reference TRBV19 and TRBJ2-1): DGGITQSPKYLFRKEGQNVTLSCEQNLNHDAMYWYRQDPGQGLRLIYYSQIVNDFQKGDIAEGYSVSREKKESFPLTVTSAQKNPTAFYLCASSIAGGYEQFFGPGTRLTVL.

This clonotype was observed a few times. The rearrangement joins TRBV18 to TRBJ2-3; TRBD2 might be the D (5 bases). CDR1 KGHSH and CDR2 LQKENI come from the germline V gene. Trimming removed 2 bases from V and 0 bases from J, with 9 bases in between. The CDR3 covers 15 residues. The CDR3 loop is CASSPRELSTDTQYF. The CDR3 nucleotides are TGTGCCAGCTCACCAAGGGAGCTCAGCACAGATACGCAGTATTTT.

V and J are TRBV5-1 and TRBJ2-3; D may be TRBD2 (6 bases). V was clipped by 0 bases and J by 8 bases, with 7 bases between them. Looked up from germline, CDR1 is SGHRS and CDR2 is YFSETQ. This CDR3 is built from 12 residues. CDR3 sequence reads: CASSLDGSTQYF. CDR3 nucleotides: TGCGCCAGCAGCTTGGACGGGAGTACGCAGTATTTT.

In its sample, this clonotype was seen once. An end of the junction differs from the germline gene, which may be a read error. J is TRBJ1-3 and V is TRBV20-1, with D uncertain. Germline lookup yields CDR1 DFQATT and CDR2 SNEGSKA (reference sequence). CDR3 length: 11 residues. This CDR3 reads CSTSSGNTIYF. The CDR3 DNA reads as TGCAGTACTAGCTCTGGAAACACCATATATTTT.

This chain uses TRBV11-2 with TRBJ2-7; D not resolved. The germline V gene has CDR1 SGHAT and CDR2 FQNNGV. CDR3 length equals 14 residues. V was clipped by 3 bases and J by 5 bases, with 14 bases between them. The CDR3 loop reads CASSFFDSFNEQYF. CDR3 sequence (DNA): TGTGCCAGCAGCTTCTTCGACTCCTTTAACGAGCAGTACTTC.

The V gene is TRBV11-2, the J gene TRBJ2-4; 16 nucleotides agree with TRBD2. CDR1 is SGHAT and CDR2 is FQNNGV in the germline V gene. Unmatched junction bases numbered 9, after V lost 4 bases and J lost 6 bases. The CDR3 totals 18 residues. DNA for the CDR3: TGTGCCAGCAGCTCGGGACTAGCGGGAGGGCCACTTGGAAACATTCAGTACTTC. Protein sequence: CASSSGLAGGPLGNIQYF.

The chain has TRBV27 and TRBJ2-5, with 9 bases aligning to TRBD2. Germline V gene data show CDR1 as MNHEY and CDR2 as SMNVEV (reference sequence). Trimming at V came to 6 bases and at J to 4 bases, leaving 6 bases not matched to a gene. The CDR3 loop spans 14 amino acids. CDR3 coding DNA: TGTGCCAGCAGGCTTAGCGGGAGCTTAGAGACCCAGTACTTC. This gives the protein CASRLSGSLETQYF.

The chain is built from TRBV7-2 and TRBJ2-2; D is unclear. The V end lost 1 base, the J end lost 6 bases, and 6 bases lay between the germline ends. Germline values: CDR1 SGHTA, CDR2 FQGNSA. The CDR3 has 13 amino acids. CDR3 in DNA: TGTGCCAGCAGCTTAGTGTGGGCCGGGGAGCTGTTTTTT. It yields the protein CASSLVWAGELFF.

The table lists this clonotype with a few counts. The chain combines TRBV18 with TRBJ2-1; possibly TRBD1 or TRBD2 for D (5 bases each). Germline V lookup: CDR1 KGHSH, CDR2 LQKENI. The CDR3 covers 14 residues. The V and J ends lost 3 bases and 7 bases respectively, with 13 bases between them. The CDR3 protein is CASSPGAARNEQFF. In DNA, the CDR3 is TGTGCCAGCTCACCCGGGGCAGCGAGAAATGAGCAGTTCTTC.

This clonotype was observed at least ten times. This chain uses TRBV3-1 with TRBJ2-1, with D perhaps assigned TRBD1 or TRBD2 (5 bases each). The CDR3 totals 14 residues. The V end was cut by 5 bases, the J end by 1 base, with 9 bases between. Germline lookup yields CDR1 LGHDT and CDR2 YNNKEL (reference sequence). The CDR3 nucleotides are TGTGCCAGCAGCTCCGGGGCGTCCTACAATGAGCAGTTCTTC. Translating it yields CASSSGASYNEQFF.

This clonotype was counted once. CDR3: CARPGQQPNEQIF. CDR3 nucleotide sequence: TGTGCCAGACCGGGACAACAGCCCAATGAGCAGATCTTC. V usage is TRBV21-1 and J usage is TRBJ2-1; TRBD1 reflects the table's D call only, with no check against the DNA. TRBV21-1 is labeled a pseudogene. CDR3 length: 13 amino acids.

The chain recombines TRBV5-1 with TRBJ2-4; D call uncertain. The CDR3 has 13 residues. V was trimmed by 0 bases and J by 9 bases, leaving 10 bases between them. CDR1 and CDR2 (germline): SGHRS, YFSETQ. Here the CDR3 DNA reads TGCGCCAGCAGCTTGGAGGTAGTGGGCATTCAGTACTTC. This encodes CASSLEVVGIQYF.

Only a few counts were recorded for this clonotype. This rearrangement joins TRBV20-1 to TRBJ1-1; 12 bases align to TRBD1. The germline V gene has CDR1 DFQATT and CDR2 SNEGSKA (reference sequence). With V trimmed by 5 bases and J by 1 base, 5 bases remained unmatched. The CDR3 consists of 15 residues. Here the CDR3 DNA reads TGCAGTGCTTCCGGGACAGGGGGCGCGAACACTGAAGCTTTCTTT. Translating gives CSASGTGGANTEAFF.

The J gene is TRBJ2-5, the V gene TRBV29-1; TRBD2 matches 9 bases. V shed 5 bases, J shed 7 bases, and the junction held 8 bases outside the gene matches. The germline V gene encodes CDR1 SQVTM and CDR2 ANQGSEA. The CDR3 loop spans 13 amino acids. CDR3 sequence (DNA): TGCAGCGTTTGGACGGGAGCGGGGGGGACCCAGTACTTC. As protein: CSVWTGAGGTQYF.

This clonotype was seen many times. This chain joins TRBV7-2 and TRBJ1-2; D remains ambiguous. The germline V gene has CDR1 SGHTA and CDR2 FQGNSA. The CDR3 spans 13 residues. V was trimmed by 1 base and J by 4 bases, leaving 7 bases between them. The CDR3 nucleotides are TGTGCCAGCAGCTTAGAGGGAGCCTATGGCTACACCTTC. Translation: CASSLEGAYGYTF. Drawing the rest from reference TRBV7-2 and TRBJ1-2, the complete variable domain is GAGVSQSPSNKVTEKGKDVELRCDPISGHTALYWYRQSLGQGLEFLIYFQGNSAPDKSGLPSDRFSAERTGGSVSTLTIQRTQQEDSAVYLCASSLEGAYGYTFGSGTRLTVV.

The chain combines TRBV12-3 or TRBV12-4 with TRBJ1-1; TRBD1 agrees at 9 bases. The CDR3 consists of 15 residues. With V trimmed by 6 bases and J by 0 bases, 5 bases remained unmatched. The CDR3 loop reads CASRDGTGLNTEAFF. In DNA, the CDR3 is TGTGCCAGCAGGGACGGGACAGGGCTGAACACTGAAGCTTTCTTT.